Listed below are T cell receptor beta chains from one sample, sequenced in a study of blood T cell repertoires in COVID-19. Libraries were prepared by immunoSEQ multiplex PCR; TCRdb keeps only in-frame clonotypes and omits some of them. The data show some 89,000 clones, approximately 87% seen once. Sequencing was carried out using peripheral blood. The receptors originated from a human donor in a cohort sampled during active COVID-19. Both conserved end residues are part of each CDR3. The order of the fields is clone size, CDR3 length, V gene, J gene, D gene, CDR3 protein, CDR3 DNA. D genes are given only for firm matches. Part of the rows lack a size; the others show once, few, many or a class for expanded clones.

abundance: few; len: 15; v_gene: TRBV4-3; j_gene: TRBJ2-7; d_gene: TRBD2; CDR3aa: CASSKGVSGSYEQYF; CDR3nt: TGCGCCAGCAGCAAAGGGGTTAGCGGGAGCTACGAGCAGTACTTC
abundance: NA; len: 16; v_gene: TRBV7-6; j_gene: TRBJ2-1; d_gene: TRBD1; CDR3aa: CASSLFLRQGRDEQFF; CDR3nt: TGTGCCAGCAGCTTATTTCTGAGACAGGGGAGAGATGAGCAGTTCTTC
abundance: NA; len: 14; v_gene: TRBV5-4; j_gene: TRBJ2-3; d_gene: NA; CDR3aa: CASSRGGDTDTQYF; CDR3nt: TGTGCCAGCAGCCGCGGAGGAGACACAGATACGCAGTATTTT
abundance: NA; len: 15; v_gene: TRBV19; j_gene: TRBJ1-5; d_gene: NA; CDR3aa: CASSVTGNGNQPQHF; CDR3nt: TGTGCCAGTAGTGTTACAGGGAATGGCAATCAGCCCCAGCATTTT
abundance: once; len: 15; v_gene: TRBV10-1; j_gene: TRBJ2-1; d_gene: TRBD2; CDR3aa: CASSTSGEPYNEQFF; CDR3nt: TGCGCCAGCAGTACTAGCGGGGAACCCTACAATGAGCAGTTCTTC
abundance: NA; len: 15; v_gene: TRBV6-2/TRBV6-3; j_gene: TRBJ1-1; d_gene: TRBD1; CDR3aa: CASSYEGTGYTEAFF; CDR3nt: TGTGCCAGCAGTTACGAGGGGACAGGGTACACTGAAGCTTTCTTT
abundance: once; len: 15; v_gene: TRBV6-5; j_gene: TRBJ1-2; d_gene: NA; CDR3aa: CASSYGTVNNYGYTF; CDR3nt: TGTGCCAGCAGTTACGGAACAGTAAATAACTATGGCTACACCTTC
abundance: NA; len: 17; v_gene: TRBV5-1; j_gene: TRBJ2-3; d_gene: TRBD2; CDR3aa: CASSLEGLAASTDTQYF; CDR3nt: TGCGCCAGCAGCTTGGAAGGACTAGCGGCTAGCACAGATACGCAGTATTTT
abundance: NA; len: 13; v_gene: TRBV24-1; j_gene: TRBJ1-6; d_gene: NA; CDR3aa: CATSESGNSPLHF; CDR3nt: TGTGCCACCAGTGAGTCGGGAAATTCACCCCTCCACTTT
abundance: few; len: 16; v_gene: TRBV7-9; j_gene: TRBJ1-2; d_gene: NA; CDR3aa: CASSLASRESDYGYTF; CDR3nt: TGTGCCAGCAGCTTAGCCAGCAGGGAATCGGACTATGGCTACACCTTC
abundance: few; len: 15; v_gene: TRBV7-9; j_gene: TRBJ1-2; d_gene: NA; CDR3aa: CASSLGPGSNYGYTF; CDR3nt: TGTGCCAGCAGCTTAGGTCCGGGAAGCAACTATGGCTACACCTTC
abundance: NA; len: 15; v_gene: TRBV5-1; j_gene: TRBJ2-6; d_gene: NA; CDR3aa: CASTGGGAGANVLTF; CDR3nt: TGCGCCAGCACCGGAGGAGGCGCCGGGGCCAACGTCCTGACTTTC
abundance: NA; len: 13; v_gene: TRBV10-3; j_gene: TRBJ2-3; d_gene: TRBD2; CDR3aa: CATNSGSTDTQYF; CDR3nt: TGTGCCACCAATAGCGGGAGCACAGATACGCAGTATTTT
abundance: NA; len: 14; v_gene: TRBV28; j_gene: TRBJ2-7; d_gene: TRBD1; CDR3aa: CASSPGQGPYEQYF; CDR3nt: TGTGCCAGCAGTCCGGGACAGGGGCCCTACGAGCAGTACTTC
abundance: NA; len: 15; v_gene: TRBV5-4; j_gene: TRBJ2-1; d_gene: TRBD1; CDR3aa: CASRPGQGILNEQFF; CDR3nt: TGTGCCAGCAGACCCGGACAGGGGATTTTGAATGAGCAGTTCTTC
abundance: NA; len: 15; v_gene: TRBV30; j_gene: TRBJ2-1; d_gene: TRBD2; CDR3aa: CAWSVTGLASNEQFF; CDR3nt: TGTGCCTGGAGTGTGACGGGACTAGCTTCCAATGAGCAGTTCTTC
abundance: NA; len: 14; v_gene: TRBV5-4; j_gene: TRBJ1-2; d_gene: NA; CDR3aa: CASSSSGVNYGYTF; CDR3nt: TGTGCCAGCAGCTCCTCAGGGGTTAACTATGGCTACACCTTC
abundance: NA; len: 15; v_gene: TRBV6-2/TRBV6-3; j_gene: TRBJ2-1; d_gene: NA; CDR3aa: CASSYFNGMDNEQFF; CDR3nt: TGTGCCAGCAGTTACTTTAACGGGATGGACAATGAGCAGTTCTTC
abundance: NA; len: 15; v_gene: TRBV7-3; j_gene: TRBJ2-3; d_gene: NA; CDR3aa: CASSFEGGAGDTQYF; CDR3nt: TGTGCCAGCAGCTTCGAGGGCGGGGCTGGGGATACGCAGTATTTT
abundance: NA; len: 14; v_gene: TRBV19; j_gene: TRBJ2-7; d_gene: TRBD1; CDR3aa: CASSAGQGLGEQYF; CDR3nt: TGTGCCAGTAGTGCCGGACAGGGGCTCGGCGAGCAGTACTTC
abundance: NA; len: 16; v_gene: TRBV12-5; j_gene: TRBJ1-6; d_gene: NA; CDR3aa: CASGLAGLVKNSPLHF; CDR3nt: TGTGCTAGTGGTTTGGCAGGGTTGGTAAAAAATTCACCCCTCCACTTT
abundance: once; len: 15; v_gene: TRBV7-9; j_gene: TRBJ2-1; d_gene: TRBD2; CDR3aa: CASSLAAGAVHEQFF; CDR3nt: TGTGCCAGCAGCTTAGCGGCGGGAGCAGTCCATGAGCAGTTCTTC
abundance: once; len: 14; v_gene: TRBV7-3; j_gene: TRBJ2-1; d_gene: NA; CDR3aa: CASSLGLSYNEQFF; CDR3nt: TGTGCCAGCAGCTTAGGCCTTTCCTACAATGAGCAGTTCTTC
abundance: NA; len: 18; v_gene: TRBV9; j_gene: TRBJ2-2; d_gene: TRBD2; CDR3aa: CASSVPRAGGPSTGELFF; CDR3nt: TGTGCCAGCAGCGTACCTAGGGCGGGAGGGCCAAGCACCGGGGAGCTGTTTTTT
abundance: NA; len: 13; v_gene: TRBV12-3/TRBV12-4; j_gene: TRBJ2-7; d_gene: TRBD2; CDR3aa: CASSRTSGYEQYF; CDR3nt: TGTGCCAGCAGTCGGACTAGCGGCTACGAGCAGTACTTC
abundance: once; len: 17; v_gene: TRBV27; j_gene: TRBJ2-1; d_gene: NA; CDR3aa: CASSSAAPAGPYNEQFF; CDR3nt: TGTGCCAGCAGTTCCGCCGCTCCAGCGGGCCCCTACAATGAGCAGTTCTTC
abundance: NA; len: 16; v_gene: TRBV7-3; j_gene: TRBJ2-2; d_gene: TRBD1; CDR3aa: CASSLTDRGRPGELFF; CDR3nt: TGTGCCAGCAGCTTAACCGACAGGGGAAGGCCCGGGGAGCTGTTTTTT
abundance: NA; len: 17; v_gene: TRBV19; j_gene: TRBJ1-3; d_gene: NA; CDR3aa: CASSIRIQGSSGNTIYF; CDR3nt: TGTGCCAGTAGTATTCGAATACAGGGCAGCTCTGGAAACACCATATATTTT
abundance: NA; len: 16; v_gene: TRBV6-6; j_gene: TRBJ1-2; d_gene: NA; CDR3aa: CASRPRWRTANYGYTF; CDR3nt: TGTGCCAGCAGGCCCCGTTGGAGGACCGCCAACTATGGCTACACCTTC
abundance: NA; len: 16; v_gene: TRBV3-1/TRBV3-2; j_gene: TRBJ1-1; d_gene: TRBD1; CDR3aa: CASSQDRQGSWTEAFF; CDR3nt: TGTGCCAGCAGCCAAGACCGACAGGGGAGTTGGACTGAAGCTTTCTTT
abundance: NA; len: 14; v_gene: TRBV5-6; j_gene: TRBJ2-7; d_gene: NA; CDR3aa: CASSPGLLTYEQYF; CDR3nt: TGTGCCAGCAGCCCGGGACTTCTCACCTACGAGCAGTACTTC
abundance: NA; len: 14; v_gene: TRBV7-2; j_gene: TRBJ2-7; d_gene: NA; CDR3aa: CASSLGRTAYEQYF; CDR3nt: TGTGCCAGCAGCTTAGGACGGACAGCCTACGAGCAGTACTTC
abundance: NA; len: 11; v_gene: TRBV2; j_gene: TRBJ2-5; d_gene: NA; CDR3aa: CASRLDETQYF; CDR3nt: TGTGCCAGCAGACTAGACGAGACCCAGTACTTC
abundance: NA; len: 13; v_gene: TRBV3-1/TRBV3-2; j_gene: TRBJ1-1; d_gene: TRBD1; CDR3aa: CASSRTGDTEAFF; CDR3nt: TGTGCCAGCAGCCGAACAGGGGACACTGAAGCTTTCTTT
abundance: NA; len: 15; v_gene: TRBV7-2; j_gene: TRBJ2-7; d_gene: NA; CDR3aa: CASSLVGDSSYEQYF; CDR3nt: TGTGCCAGCAGCTTAGTCGGCGACTCTTCCTACGAGCAGTACTTC
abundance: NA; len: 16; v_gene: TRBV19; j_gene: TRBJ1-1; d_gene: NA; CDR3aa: CASSIRGVSMNTEAFF; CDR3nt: TGTGCCAGTAGTATCCGGGGGGTCTCCATGAACACTGAAGCTTTCTTT
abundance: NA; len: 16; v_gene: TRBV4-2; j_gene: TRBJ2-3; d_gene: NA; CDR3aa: CASSQEPVFGADTQYF; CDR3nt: TGTGCCAGCAGCCAAGAGCCAGTATTCGGAGCAGATACGCAGTATTTT
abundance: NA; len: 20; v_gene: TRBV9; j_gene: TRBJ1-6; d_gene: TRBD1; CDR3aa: CASSVGLGQGGAGPFSPLHF; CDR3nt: TGTGCCAGCAGCGTAGGGCTGGGACAGGGGGGAGCGGGACCATTTTCACCCCTCCACTTT
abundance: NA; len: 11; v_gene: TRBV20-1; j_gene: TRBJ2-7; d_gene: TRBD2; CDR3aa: CSAWGGYEQYF; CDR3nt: TGCAGTGCGTGGGGGGGGTACGAGCAGTACTTC
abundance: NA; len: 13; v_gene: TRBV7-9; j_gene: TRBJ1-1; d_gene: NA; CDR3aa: CASSPTGNTEAFF; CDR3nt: TGTGCCAGCAGCCCGACAGGGAACACTGAAGCTTTCTTT
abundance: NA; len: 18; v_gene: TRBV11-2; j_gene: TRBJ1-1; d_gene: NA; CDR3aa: CASSFGTVRGAVNTEAFF; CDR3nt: TGTGCCAGCAGCTTTGGAACCGTTCGGGGGGCGGTTAACACTGAAGCTTTCTTT
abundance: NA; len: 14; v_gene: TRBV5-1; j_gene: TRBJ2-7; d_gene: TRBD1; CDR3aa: CASTSGTGGNEQYF; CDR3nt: TGCGCCAGCACCTCCGGGACAGGGGGAAACGAGCAGTACTTC
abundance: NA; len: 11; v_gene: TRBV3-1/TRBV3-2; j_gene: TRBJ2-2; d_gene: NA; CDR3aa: CASTMFGELFF; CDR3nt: TGTGCCAGCACCATGTTCGGGGAGCTGTTTTTT
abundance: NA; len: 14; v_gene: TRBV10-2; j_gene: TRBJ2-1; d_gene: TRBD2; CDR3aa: CASSDLAGGRGEFF; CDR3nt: TGCGCCAGCAGTGACCTAGCGGGAGGGCGGGGGGAGTTCTTC
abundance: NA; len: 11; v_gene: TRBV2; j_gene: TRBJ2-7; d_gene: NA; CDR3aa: CASSAFYEQYF; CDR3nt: TGTGCCAGCAGTGCTTTCTACGAGCAGTACTTC
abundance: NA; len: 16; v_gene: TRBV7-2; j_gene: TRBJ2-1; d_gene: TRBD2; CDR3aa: CASSLGGLESYNEQFF; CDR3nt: TGTGCCAGCAGCTTAGGGGGACTAGAATCCTACAATGAGCAGTTCTTC
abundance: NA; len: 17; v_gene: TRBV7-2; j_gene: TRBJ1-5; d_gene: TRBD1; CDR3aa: CASSPPGGTGKDQPQHF; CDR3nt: TGTGCCAGCAGCCCCCCCGGGGGGACAGGGAAAGATCAGCCCCAGCATTTT